A single sample gave rise to the 26 T cell receptor beta chains below, sequenced in a study of graft-versus-host responses after intestinal transplantation. Measured with immunoSEQ multiplex PCR; TCRdb has only the in-frame clones, and not every one. The table lists 85,000 to 110,000 clones, roughly 93% of them singletons. These receptors lack a known antigen. Source: unstimulated CD8+ T cells sorted from spleen or lymph node cells, taken before intestinal transplant. The receptors originated from a human donor who received an intestinal transplant.

The chain carries TRBV6-5 and TRBJ1-4, with D unclear. The germline CDR1 and CDR2 sequences are MNHEY and SVGAGI. The CDR3 totals 14 residues. V dropped 8 bases and J dropped 0 bases, with 10 bases sitting between them. This chain's CDR3 is CASGQHPTNEKLFF. The CDR3 DNA reads TGTGCCAGCGGTCAACACCCAACTAATGAAAAACTGTTTTTT.

This clone was observed a handful of times. The chain links TRBV14 to TRBJ2-7; TRBD1 matches at 8 bases. V lost 8 bases, J lost 3 bases, and 3 bases stayed unmatched. Germline CDR1 reads SGHDN; CDR2 reads FVKESK. The CDR3 covers 12 residues. CDR3 coding DNA: TGTGCCAGCGGGACAGGAGGCTACGAGCAGTACTTC. This gives the protein CASGTGGYEQYF.

The V call is TRBV25-1, the J call TRBJ1-2; TRBD1 aligns across 8 bases. V dropped 4 bases and J dropped 7; count of bases not matched to a gene: 5. This CDR3 region has 13 residues. In germline, CDR1 is MGHDK, CDR2 SYGVNS. The chain's CDR3 is CASSAHTGGGYTF. DNA of the CDR3: TGTGCCAGCAGTGCACATACAGGGGGTGGCTACACCTTC.

The CDR3 spells CASTRDISPYEQYF. The CDR3, as DNA: TGTGCCAGCACCCGGGACATAAGTCCCTACGAGCAGTACTTC. The chain employs TRBV7-9 and TRBJ2-7, with TRBD1 as a possible D gene (6 bases). In germline, CDR1 is SEHNR, CDR2 FQNEAQ (reference sequence). This CDR3 is built from 14 residues. Trimming removed 7 bases from V and 2 bases from J, with 15 bases in between.

The chain links TRBV7-6 to TRBJ2-5; 13 bases line up with TRBD2. Trimming cost V 5 bases and J 0 bases; bases outside gene matches: 3. Looked up from germline, CDR1 is SGHVS and CDR2 is FNYEAQ. This CDR3 contains 16 residues. CDR3 sequence reads: CASSLGTSGDQETQYF. Here the CDR3 DNA reads TGTGCCAGCAGCCTTGGGACTAGCGGGGACCAAGAGACCCAGTACTTC.

The chain couples TRBV30 to TRBJ2-1, with D perhaps TRBD1 or TRBD2 (5 bases each). From germline, CDR1 is GTSNPN and CDR2 SVGIG (reference sequence). The V end lost 2 bases, the J end lost 8 bases, and 16 bases lay between the germline ends. The CDR3 spans 14 residues. CDR3: CAWSSGTTSDEQFF. The CDR3 nucleotides read TGTGCCTGGAGTTCCGGGACCACATCGGATGAGCAGTTCTTC.

The V call is TRBV29-1, the J call TRBJ2-7; TRBD1 is a possible D gene (6 bases). V lost 7 bases and J lost 3, with 13 bases in between. Germline V gene sequence: CDR1 SQVTM, CDR2 ANQGSEA. The CDR3 has 12 amino acids. CDR3 region: CSARTESYEQYF. The CDR3 DNA follows: TGCAGCGCCCGGACAGAGAGCTACGAGCAGTACTTC.

V is TRBV6-6 and J is TRBJ2-3; 11 bases align to TRBD2. CDR3 length: 16 amino acids. Germline V gene data show CDR1 as MNHNY and CDR2 as SVGAGI (reference sequence). With 2 bases clipped from V and 3 bases from J, the junction kept 4 bases outside the gene matches. The chain's CDR3 is CASSYLAGGVTDTQYF. Here the CDR3 DNA reads TGTGCCAGCAGTTACCTAGCGGGGGGTGTAACAGATACGCAGTATTTT.

Here the CDR3 reads CASSHDLDRIGTYYGYTF. The DNA of the CDR3 is TGTGCCAGCAGCCACGACCTGGACAGGATCGGTACATACTATGGCTACACCTTC. This sequence joins TRBV4-2 and TRBJ1-2, with 7 bases fitting TRBD1. Germline V gene sequence: CDR1 LGHNA, CDR2 YNFKEQ. J was trimmed by 3 bases and V by 3 bases; bases with no gene match: 16. CDR3 size: 18 residues.

V and J are TRBV18 and TRBJ1-1; D perhaps matches TRBD1 (5 bases). In germline, CDR1 is KGHSH, CDR2 LQKENI. Trimming stripped 1 base from V and 4 bases from J, with 16 bases between. The CDR3 extends over 16 amino acids. CDR3 in amino acids: CASSPHPLGVGTEAFF. As DNA, the CDR3 is TGTGCCAGCTCACCACACCCCTTGGGGGTTGGCACTGAAGCTTTCTTT.

CDR3 in amino acids: CASSLGSATNEKLFF. The CDR3 DNA is TGTGCCAGCAGTTTAGGTAGTGCAACTAATGAAAAACTGTTTTTT. The V and J genes are TRBV27 and TRBJ1-4; D gene unclear. The CDR3 covers 15 residues. The germline V gene has CDR1 MNHEY and CDR2 SMNVEV (reference sequence). Deletions cut 2 bases from V and 0 bases from J, with 7 bases between.

The V gene is TRBV13, the J gene TRBJ2-1, with 7 bases identical to TRBD2. Germline trimming cut 4 bases from V and 9 bases from J; bases unmatched to any gene: 9. The germline V gene encodes CDR1 PRHDT and CDR2 FYEKMQ (reference sequence). This CDR3 is built from 14 residues. CDR3 bases: TGTGCCAGCAGCTCAGGCTCTGGGGAGGGTGAGCAGTTCTTC. Translating gives CASSSGSGEGEQFF.

The rearrangement links TRBV27 to TRBJ2-7; D ambiguous. V lost 2 bases and J 6 bases, leaving 5 bases between the germline ends. The germline gives CDR1 MNHEY, CDR2 SMNVEV (reference sequence). The CDR3 has 11 amino acids. In nucleotides, the CDR3 is TGTGCCAGCAGTTTAGGTGGCGAGCAGTACTTC. Protein sequence: CASSLGGEQYF.

The chain couples TRBV30 to TRBJ2-7; 7 bases map to TRBD1. CDR1 GTSNPN and CDR2 SVGIG come from the germline V gene (reference sequence). CDR3 length: 16 residues. Trimming removed 4 bases from V and 4 bases from J; junction bases left unmatched: 16. Written as DNA, the CDR3 is TGTGCCTGGACCGCACCTACAGGGGCCAGGAGGTACGAGCAGTACTTC. This translates into CAWTAPTGARRYEQYF.

This chain connects TRBV4-1 to TRBJ1-5; D possibly corresponds to TRBD1 (6 bases). CDR1 is MGHRA and CDR2 is YSYEKL in the germline V gene. This CDR3 has 15 residues. Trimming cost V 4 bases and J 1 base, with 11 bases left between them. This chain's CDR3 is CASSPLDRSNQPQHF. The CDR3, as DNA: TGCGCCAGCAGCCCATTGGACAGAAGCAATCAGCCCCAGCATTTT.

The chain recombines TRBV5-8 with TRBJ1-5; perhaps TRBD1 as D (5 bases). Germline CDR1 and CDR2: SGHTS and YDEGEE. This CDR3 is built from 11 residues. V gave up 3 bases and J gave up 11 bases, with 9 bases separating them. CDR3 sequence reads: CASSSGGAQHF. Written as DNA, the CDR3 is TGTGCCAGCAGCTCAGGAGGGGCCCAGCATTTT.

The V gene is TRBV6-6, the J gene TRBJ1-2; the D is unclear. The V end was cut by 5 bases, the J end by 4 bases, with 17 bases between. Germline V CDR1 and CDR2: MNHNY, SVGAGI (reference sequence). CDR3 length: 15 amino acids. The CDR3: CASSDGVLGVYGYTF. The CDR3 DNA reads as TGTGCCAGCAGTGACGGGGTGCTTGGTGTCTATGGCTACACCTTC.

The CDR3: CASSSGLAGGWEQFF. CDR3 nucleotide sequence: TGTGCCAGCAGCTCCGGACTAGCGGGGGGATGGGAGCAGTTCTTC. The chain carries TRBV11-2 and TRBJ2-1; TRBD2 matches at 14 bases. Germline V gene lookup returns CDR1 SGHAT and CDR2 FQNNGV. The CDR3 totals 15 residues. V dropped 4 bases and J dropped 10; count of bases not matched to a gene: 6.

V usage is TRBV4-1 and J usage is TRBJ2-7; the D is unclear. Germline V gene lookup returns CDR1 MGHRA and CDR2 YSYEKL. This CDR3 region has 15 residues. V was shortened by 2 bases and J by 2 bases, with 13 bases between the two germline ends. The CDR3 spells CASSQLAGGTYEQYF. As DNA, the CDR3 is TGCGCCAGCAGCCAATTGGCTGGCGGCACCTACGAGCAGTACTTC.

The V call is TRBV11-2, the J call TRBJ1-1, with D unclear. Germline loops: CDR1 SGHAT, CDR2 FQNNGV. Between the trimmed V and J ends, which lost 8 bases and 0 bases, there was a span of 13 bases. The CDR3 covers 14 residues. CDR3 coding DNA: TGTGCCAGCTGGGCCGGGATTTTGAACACTGAAGCTTTCTTT. Protein: CASWAGILNTEAFF.

The rearrangement uses TRBV6-5 and TRBJ2-1; tentatively, D is TRBD2 (5 bases). Germline V lookup: CDR1 MNHEY, CDR2 SVGAGI. V was pared by 4 bases and J by 6 bases, with 10 bases between. The CDR3 is 13 residues long. The CDR3 sequence: CASSSREVNEQFF. CDR3 nucleotide sequence: TGTGCCAGCAGTTCCCGGGAAGTCAATGAGCAGTTCTTC.

The genes are TRBV7-9 and TRBJ2-1, with a tentative D call TRBD1 (5 bases). Germline V lookup: CDR1 SEHNR, CDR2 FQNEAQ (reference sequence). The V end was cut by 1 base, the J end by 12 bases, with 10 bases between. The CDR3 runs to 12 residues. CDR3 nucleotide sequence: TGTGCCAGCAGCTTAGGACAGTTTGGGCAGTTCTTC. It codes for CASSLGQFGQFF.

This chain links TRBV7-6 with TRBJ1-3; D perhaps matches TRBD1 (5 bases). The ends were cut back, 5 bases at V and 7 bases at J, with 12 bases in the middle. The CDR3 contains 13 residues. Germline V gene lookup returns CDR1 SGHVS and CDR2 FNYEAQ. CDR3 in DNA: TGTGCCAGCAGCCCGCGTGGGGGGAACACCATATATTTT. It translates to CASSPRGGNTIYF.

This sequence joins TRBV7-6 and TRBJ2-7; TRBD1 or TRBD2 may be the D gene (7 bases each). V was cut by 5 bases and J by 6 bases, with 11 bases left in between. CDR3 length equals 12 residues. Germline V gene data show CDR1 as SGHVS and CDR2 as FNYEAQ. This CDR3 is CASSQGGTEQYF. The CDR3 DNA reads TGTGCCAGCAGCCAGGGGGGGACCGAGCAGTACTTC.

V is TRBV19 and J is TRBJ1-1; D may be TRBD1 (5 bases). Trimming removed 5 bases from V and 5 bases from J, with 15 bases in between. Germline CDR1 LNHDA, CDR2 SQIVND (reference sequence). The CDR3 extends over 14 amino acids. The CDR3 loop is CASSEPQEGTEAFF. The CDR3 DNA reads TGTGCCAGTAGTGAGCCTCAGGAGGGGACTGAAGCTTTCTTT. Based on the CDR3 plus reference TRBV19 and TRBJ1-1, the full variable domain is DGGITQSPKYLFRKEGQNVTLSCEQNLNHDAMYWYRQDPGQGLRLIYYSQIVNDFQKGDIAEGYSVSREKKESFPLTVTSAQKNPTAFYLCASSEPQEGTEAFFGQGTRLTVV.

This rearrangement joins TRBV6-5 to TRBJ2-7; possible D gene TRBD1, 6 bases. Per the germline V gene, CDR1 is MNHEY and CDR2 is SVGAGI. V was cut by 5 bases and J by 1 base, with 12 bases left in between. The CDR3 extends over 14 amino acids. The CDR3 nucleotides read TGTGCCAGCAGTGCCAGGGACACATCCTACGAGCAGTACTTC. It translates to CASSARDTSYEQYF.